One and the same sample provided the 6 T cell receptor beta chains below, sequenced in a study of cytomegalovirus exposure and HLA in healthy donors. Both 60 Vbeta primers and 13 Jbeta primers went into the PCR. TCRdb keeps only in-frame clones here, not all; method: immunoSEQ multiplex PCR. The data show over 55,000 clones, around two thirds seen once. Material: PBMCs. The receptor set was obtained from a woman aged 45-65 years in good health and CMV-seropositive.

This clone is a singleton in its sample. The V call is TRBV18, the J call TRBJ1-5; no clear D. Germline V gene lookup returns CDR1 KGHSH and CDR2 LQKENI. V was shortened by 3 bases and J by 7 bases, with 16 bases between the two germline ends. The CDR3 consists of 15 residues. The CDR3 coding sequence is TGTGCCAGCTCACCTTCACTCGAGGTAGGACAGCCCCAGCATTTT. It codes for CASSPSLEVGQPQHF.

Only a few counts were recorded for this clone. The chain couples TRBV28 to TRBJ1-5, with TRBD1 matching over 9 bases. Losses at the gene ends were 5 bases for V and 1 base for J; bases not matched to a gene: 12. CDR1 and CDR2 (germline): MDHEN, SYDVKM. The CDR3 spans 18 residues. The CDR3 region has the DNA TGTGCCAGCAGTCGCCTAACTTTACAGGGGGCCAGCAATCAGCCCCAGCATTTT. It codes for CASSRLTLQGASNQPQHF.

In this sample, this clone turned up a few times. This chain links TRBV29-1 with TRBJ2-6; no clear D. Deletions cut 2 bases from V and 4 bases from J, with 3 bases between. The CDR3 is 12 residues long. Germline V lookup: CDR1 SQVTM, CDR2 ANQGSEA. In nucleotides, the CDR3 is TGCAGCGTTGAATCGGGGGCCAACGTCCTGACTTTC. Translated, it gives CSVESGANVLTF.

J is TRBJ2-2 and V is TRBV5-6; 8 nucleotides align to TRBD2. J lost 5 bases, V lost 4 bases, and 10 bases had no gene match. There are 16 residues in the CDR3. Per the germline V gene, CDR1 is SGHDT and CDR2 is YYEEEE. The CDR3 is CASSRLEGGRTGELFF. In DNA, the CDR3 is TGTGCCAGCAGCCGCTTGGAGGGCGGGAGGACCGGGGAGCTGTTTTTT.

V gene TRBV10-3 combines with J gene TRBJ1-2; D remains ambiguous. The germline V gene has CDR1 ENHRY and CDR2 SYGVKD. The ends were cut back, 0 bases at V and 6 bases at J, with 11 bases in the middle. This CDR3 has 14 amino acids. The CDR3 region is CAISESDFGNGYTF. CDR3 bases: TGTGCCATCAGTGAGTCGGACTTCGGAAATGGCTACACCTTC.

This chain joins TRBV5-5 and TRBJ2-2, with 9 bases matching TRBD2. Germline V gene lookup returns CDR1 SGHKS and CDR2 YYEKEE (reference sequence). The CDR3 runs 14 residues. V lost 1 base, J lost 7 bases, and 2 bases stayed unmatched. CDR3 sequence reads: CASSLLREGGELFF. The CDR3 region has the DNA TGTGCCAGCAGCTTGTTGCGGGAGGGCGGGGAGCTGTTTTTT.